These T cell receptor beta chains were read from a single sample in a study of human T cells and chemical hapten exposure. TCRdb processed the RACE reads anew with MiXCR; each CDR3 protein has one entry. The sample shows about 37,000 distinct CDR3 sequences, 5% to 8% of them seen only once. The input for sequencing was whole blood, taken in connection with sensitization to the hapten diphenylcyclopropenone (DPC). The receptors shown here come from a woman between 25 and 40 years old with alopecia areata. Some clones in this sample may be carry-over from other donors' samples. Both conserved end residues are part of each CDR3. D genes are given only for firm matches. Only part of the rows carry a size: once, few, many, or a class if the clone is expanded.

clone size: many
D gene: TRBD2
V gene: TRBV6-2/TRBV6-3
J gene: TRBJ2-1
CDR3 DNA: TGTGCCAGCAGTTGGTGGGGGACTAGCACCGATGAGCAGTTCTTC
CDR3 protein: CASSWWGTSTDEQFF

clone size: many
D gene: NA
V gene: TRBV11-2
J gene: TRBJ2-1
CDR3 DNA: TGTGCCAGCAGCTTAGCCCCCTCCAGCAATGAGCAGTTCTTC
CDR3 protein: CASSLAPSSNEQFF

clone size: NA
D gene: NA
V gene: TRBV7-6
J gene: TRBJ1-4
CDR3 DNA: TGTGCCAGCAGCCCAGGGGAGGCGGCTAATGAAAAACTGTTTTTT
CDR3 protein: CASSPGEAANEKLFF

clone size: many
D gene: NA
V gene: TRBV20-1
J gene: TRBJ1-2
CDR3 DNA: TGCAGTGCTAGGGTCGCTAGCTATGGCTACACCTTC
CDR3 protein: CSARVASYGYTF

clone size: many
D gene: NA
V gene: TRBV29-1
J gene: TRBJ2-5
CDR3 DNA: TGCAGCGTTCTGTTTGCAGGCCAAGAGACCCAGTACTTC
CDR3 protein: CSVLFAGQETQYF

clone size: many
D gene: NA
V gene: TRBV7-9
J gene: TRBJ2-7
CDR3 DNA: TGTGCCAGCAGCTTAGTTCAGGGTGCCCACGAGCAGTACTTC
CDR3 protein: CASSLVQGAHEQYF

clone size: few
D gene: TRBD1
V gene: TRBV7-9
J gene: TRBJ2-3
CDR3 DNA: TGTGCCAGCAGTGACAGGGCGGTTACGCAGTATTTT
CDR3 protein: CASSDRAVTQYF

clone size: many
D gene: NA
V gene: TRBV20-1
J gene: TRBJ1-5
CDR3 DNA: TGCAGTGCTAGAGATTTTAGGGGCAGAGGCAATCAGCCCCAGCATTTT
CDR3 protein: CSARDFRGRGNQPQHF

clone size: many
D gene: NA
V gene: TRBV7-8
J gene: TRBJ2-7
CDR3 DNA: TGTGCCAGCAGCCCAGACCCGGGTAGGGACGAGCAGTACTTC
CDR3 protein: CASSPDPGRDEQYF

clone size: few
D gene: NA
V gene: TRBV7-2
J gene: TRBJ2-3
CDR3 DNA: TGTGCCAGCAGCTCCCTGGACAGCCGGACGCAGTATTTT
CDR3 protein: CASSSLDSRTQYF

clone size: few
D gene: NA
V gene: TRBV14
J gene: TRBJ2-3
CDR3 DNA: TGTGCCAGCAGCGAAATCCGGGACCCCACAGATACGCAGTATTTT
CDR3 protein: CASSEIRDPTDTQYF

clone size: NA
D gene: TRBD1
V gene: TRBV19
J gene: TRBJ2-2
CDR3 DNA: TGTGCCAGTAGTCGGGTAGTGGGACAGGAAGCCGGGGAGCTGTTTTTT
CDR3 protein: CASSRVVGQEAGELFF